This is a list of T cell receptor beta chains from one sample in a study of glioma-infiltrating T cells after dendritic cell vaccination. Sequencing used immunoSEQ multiplex PCR; TCRdb keeps in-frame clones, though not all of them. The sample lists tens of thousands of clones, roughly 85% seen once, with approximately 8% in the top ten. The sequenced sample was blood, obtained after dendritic cell vaccination. The receptors here all came from a human donor with glioblastoma. Each CDR3 is given with its conserved first and last residue. The D gene is left open where the match is weak. Rows may omit the clone size; those that give it use once, few, many or a size class.

TRBJ1-3	NA	TRBV7-2	NA	TGTGCCAGCAGCTTAGTAGGGGCATCTGGAAACACCATATATTTT	CASSLVGASGNTIYF
TRBJ1-5	NA	TRBV9	few	TGTGCCAGCAGCGCGGGGGGGGCCGGTGATCAGCCCCAGCATTTT	CASSAGGAGDQPQHF
TRBJ2-1	NA	TRBV25-1	once	TGTGCCAGCAGTCAGGGGGGACCCGACTACAATGAGCAGTTCTTC	CASSQGGPDYNEQFF
TRBJ1-2	NA	TRBV21-1	NA	TGTGCCAGCACCCAGGGGCCCTATGGCTACACCTTC	CASTQGPYGYTF
TRBJ2-7	TRBD2	TRBV5-1	NA	TGCGCCAGCAGCGCCGGGACTAGCGACAGCTACGAGCAGTACTTC	CASSAGTSDSYEQYF
TRBJ2-3	NA	TRBV7-3	few	TGTGCCAGCAGCCGATCCCAGGGTGGGGGCGGACGCACAGATACGCAGTATTTT	CASSRSQGGGGRTDTQYF
TRBJ1-2	NA	TRBV7-9	NA	TGTGCCAGCAGCCGCGACACAGACAAGGGGTATGGCTACACCTTC	CASSRDTDKGYGYTF
TRBJ1-2	TRBD1	TRBV10-3	NA	TGTGCCATCTTTCCGGGACAGGGGGCGAATGGCTACACCTTC	CAIFPGQGANGYTF
TRBJ2-7	TRBD2	TRBV2	NA	TGTGCCACCCGGGACTACCCCTACGAGCAGTACTTC	CATRDYPYEQYF
TRBJ1-2	NA	TRBV7-2	NA	TGTGCCAGCAGCTTATGGACATCCATTGTCGATGGCTACACCTTC	CASSLWTSIVDGYTF
TRBJ1-2	TRBD1	TRBV7-8	NA	TGTGCCAGCAGCGCGGACAGGAACTATGGCTACACCTTC	CASSADRNYGYTF
TRBJ1-6	TRBD1	TRBV27	NA	TGTGCCAGCAGTCCCAGGGACAGGGTGAATAATTCACCCCTCCACTTT	CASSPRDRVNNSPLHF
TRBJ2-3	TRBD1	TRBV7-9	NA	TGTGCCAGCAGCTTACCCGGACAGGGGGAGGGAGATACGCAGTATTTT	CASSLPGQGEGDTQYF
TRBJ1-2	TRBD1	TRBV27	NA	TGTGCCAGCAGTTTATATAGCAGGGGGACTAACTATGGCTACACCTTC	CASSLYSRGTNYGYTF
TRBJ2-7	NA	TRBV18	NA	TGTGCCAGCTCACCAAGACAATCCTACGAGCAGTACTTC	CASSPRQSYEQYF
TRBJ2-7	TRBD1	TRBV2	NA	TGTGCCAGCAGCCGGGACAGGGATCTCTACGAGCAGTACTTC	CASSRDRDLYEQYF
TRBJ2-4	NA	TRBV4-3	NA	TGCGCCAGCAGCCAGGCCGGGGGGCGGGCCAAAAACATTCAGTACTTC	CASSQAGGRAKNIQYF
TRBJ2-7	NA	TRBV28	NA	TGTGCCAGCAAATGGCAGGGAACCTCCTACGAGCAGTACTTC	CASKWQGTSYEQYF
TRBJ2-7	NA	TRBV5-1	NA	TGCGCCAGCAGCTTGGGTGCGGGGTGGGAGCAGTACTTC	CASSLGAGWEQYF
TRBJ2-5	TRBD2	TRBV6-5	NA	TGTGCCAGCAGTTCGGGACTAGCGGGAGTTGTGGAGACCCAGTACTTC	CASSSGLAGVVETQYF
TRBJ2-7	NA	TRBV30	NA	TGTGCCTGGAGTGTACCAGGGTATCAGTACGAGCAGTACTTC	CAWSVPGYQYEQYF
TRBJ1-2	NA	TRBV6-1	NA	TGTGCCAGCAGTGAAGAGACCAGCGGTTTTCGCTACACCTTC	CASSEETSGFRYTF
TRBJ2-7	NA	TRBV5-1	NA	TGCGCCAGCAGCCCTCTCCAGGGGATCGTCTACGAGCAGTACTTC	CASSPLQGIVYEQYF
TRBJ1-4	NA	TRBV5-6	NA	TGTGCCAGCAGCTTGGGGCAGTATAATGAAAAACTGTTTTTT	CASSLGQYNEKLFF
TRBJ2-7	NA	TRBV7-2	NA	TGTGCCAGCAGCCCCCAACCTGGAACAGGCGAGCAGTACTTC	CASSPQPGTGEQYF
TRBJ2-1	TRBD1	TRBV5-1	NA	TGCGCCAGCAGCTTGACGATCCAGGGGGCGGACAATGAGCAGTTCTTC	CASSLTIQGADNEQFF
TRBJ2-2	NA	TRBV7-7	NA	TGTGCCAGCAGCTTGACAGGGGAGGGCACCGGGGAGCTGTTTTTT	CASSLTGEGTGELFF
TRBJ2-1	NA	TRBV7-3	NA	TGTGCCAGCAGCTTAAGTCCTCTAGCCCGCTCCTACAATGAGCAGTTCTTC	CASSLSPLARSYNEQFF
TRBJ2-2	NA	TRBV2	NA	TGTGCCAGCAGTGGACGGCGGGACCCCACCGGGGAGCTGTTTTTT	CASSGRRDPTGELFF
TRBJ1-3	TRBD1	TRBV27	once	TGTGCCAGCAGTTTCACAGGGGCACGGTCTGGAAACACCATATATTTT	CASSFTGARSGNTIYF
TRBJ2-5	TRBD2	TRBV6-5	NA	TGTGCCAGCAGTTACGGGGCGGGGGGCCAAGAGACCCAGTACTTC	CASSYGAGGQETQYF
TRBJ1-2	TRBD1	TRBV7-9	NA	TGTGCCAGCAGCTCGACAGGGACCTATGGCTACACCTTC	CASSSTGTYGYTF
TRBJ2-5	TRBD1	TRBV6-9	NA	TGTGCCAGCAACGACAGGGCCCAAGAGACCCAGTACTTC	CASNDRAQETQYF
TRBJ2-2	NA	TRBV13	NA	TGTGCCAGCAGCCCCCCTGGCTTGAACACCGGGGAGCTGTTTTTT	CASSPPGLNTGELFF
TRBJ2-7	TRBD2	TRBV6-1	NA	TGTGCCAGCAGTAAGCGGGGCCTTGGGAAGCAGTACTTC	CASSKRGLGKQYF
TRBJ1-3	NA	TRBV7-9	once	TGTGCCAGCAGCAAAGGAGGGACCTCAGGAAACACCATATATTTT	CASSKGGTSGNTIYF
TRBJ2-1	TRBD2	TRBV29-1	NA	TGCAGCGTGGGAGGGACTAGCGGGAGGAATGAGCAGTTCTTC	CSVGGTSGRNEQFF
TRBJ2-7	TRBD1	TRBV7-6	NA	TGTGCCAGCAGCTTCGAGCCCGGGACAGGGAGCTCCTACGAGCAGTACTTC	CASSFEPGTGSSYEQYF
TRBJ2-5	NA	TRBV6-6	NA	TGTGCCAGCAGTTACTCCGAGCGGAAAGAGACCCAGTACTTC	CASSYSERKETQYF
TRBJ2-7	TRBD2	TRBV7-9	NA	TGTGCCAGCAGCCTCGGGACTAGCGGGAGCGATGAGCAGTACTTC	CASSLGTSGSDEQYF
TRBJ2-7	TRBD1	TRBV18	once	TGTGCCAGCTCACCAAACTACGGACAGGGGTACGAGCAGTACTTC	CASSPNYGQGYEQYF
TRBJ1-5	TRBD1	TRBV28	NA	TGTGCCAGCAGTTTTCTCGGGACAGGCCGCAATCAGCCCCAGCATTTT	CASSFLGTGRNQPQHF
TRBJ2-1	NA	TRBV2	NA	TGTGCCAGCAGTGACTACAGCCCAGAGCAGTTCTTC	CASSDYSPEQFF
TRBJ2-7	NA	TRBV6-5	NA	TGTGCCAGCAGTTACTCAGGGGTCGGTGCGGACGAGCAGTACTTC	CASSYSGVGADEQYF
TRBJ1-1	NA	TRBV14	NA	TGTGCCAGCAGCCAAGATGGGGGCGCGGGCACTGAAGCTTTCTTT	CASSQDGGAGTEAFF
TRBJ2-7	NA	TRBV19	NA	TGTGCCAGTAGCCCTGCGGCGGGTTTGACCTACGAGCAGTACTTC	CASSPAAGLTYEQYF
TRBJ1-3	NA	TRBV19	NA	TGTGCCAGTAGTGCCTACGGACAGAGCTCTGGAAACACCATATATTTT	CASSAYGQSSGNTIYF
TRBJ2-3	TRBD2	TRBV4-2	NA	TGTGCCAGCAGCCAAGATTTACCCGGGGAAGCGGGGGCAGATACGCAGTATTTT	CASSQDLPGEAGADTQYF
TRBJ2-1	TRBD2	TRBV27	NA	TGTGCCAGCAGGTTAGCGGGAGGGCCGGAGGGGCAGTTCTTC	CASRLAGGPEGQFF
TRBJ2-5	TRBD1	TRBV15	NA	TGTGCCACCAGCAGACCTAGGACCGGGACAGGGCAAGAGACCCAGTACTTC	CATSRPRTGTGQETQYF
TRBJ1-3	NA	TRBV5-4	few	TGTGCCAGCAGCCGACAGTTGTCTGGAAACACCATATATTTT	CASSRQLSGNTIYF
TRBJ1-3	NA	TRBV6-1	NA	TGTGCCAGCAGTGAACAACTTTCTGGAAACACCATATATTTT	CASSEQLSGNTIYF
TRBJ2-7	NA	TRBV6-5	NA	TGTGCCAGCAGTTATGATTCTGGACAGACTTACGAGCAGTACTTC	CASSYDSGQTYEQYF
TRBJ2-1	TRBD2	TRBV29-1	NA	TGCAGCGTGACGGGAGGGCCAAATGAGCAGTTCTTC	CSVTGGPNEQFF
TRBJ2-3	TRBD2	TRBV4-3	NA	TGCGCCAGCAGCCAAGATAGCGGGGGGGTCCGCACAGATACGCAGTATTTT	CASSQDSGGVRTDTQYF